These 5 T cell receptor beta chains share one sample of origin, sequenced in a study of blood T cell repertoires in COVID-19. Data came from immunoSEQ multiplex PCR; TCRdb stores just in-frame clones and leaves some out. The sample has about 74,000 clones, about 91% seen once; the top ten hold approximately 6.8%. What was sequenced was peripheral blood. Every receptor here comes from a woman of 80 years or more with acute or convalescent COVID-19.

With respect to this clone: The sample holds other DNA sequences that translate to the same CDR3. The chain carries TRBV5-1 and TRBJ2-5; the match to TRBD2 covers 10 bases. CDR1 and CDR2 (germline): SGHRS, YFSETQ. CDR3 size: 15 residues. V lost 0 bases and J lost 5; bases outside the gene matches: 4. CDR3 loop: CASSLASGRGETQYF. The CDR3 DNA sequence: TGCGCCAGCAGCTTGGCCAGCGGGAGGGGGGAGACCCAGTACTTC.

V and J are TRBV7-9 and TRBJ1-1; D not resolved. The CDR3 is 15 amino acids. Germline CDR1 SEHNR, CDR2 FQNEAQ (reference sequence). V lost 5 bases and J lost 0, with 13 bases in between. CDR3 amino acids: CASSTTSSMNTEAFF. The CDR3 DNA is TGTGCCAGCAGCACCACATCATCGATGAACACTGAAGCTTTCTTT.

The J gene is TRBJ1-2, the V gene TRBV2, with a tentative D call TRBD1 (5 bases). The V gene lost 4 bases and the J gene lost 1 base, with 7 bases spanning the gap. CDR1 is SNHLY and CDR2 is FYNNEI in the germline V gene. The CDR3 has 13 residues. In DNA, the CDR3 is TGTGCCAGCAGTGTTCAGGGTAACTATGGCTACACCTTC. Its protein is CASSVQGNYGYTF.

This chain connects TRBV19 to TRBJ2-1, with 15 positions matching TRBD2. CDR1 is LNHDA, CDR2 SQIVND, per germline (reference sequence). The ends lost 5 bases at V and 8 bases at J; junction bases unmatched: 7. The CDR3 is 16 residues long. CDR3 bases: TGTGCCAGTAGTGTCCCCGGACTAGCGGGGGGGCATGAGCAGTTCTTC. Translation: CASSVPGLAGGHEQFF.

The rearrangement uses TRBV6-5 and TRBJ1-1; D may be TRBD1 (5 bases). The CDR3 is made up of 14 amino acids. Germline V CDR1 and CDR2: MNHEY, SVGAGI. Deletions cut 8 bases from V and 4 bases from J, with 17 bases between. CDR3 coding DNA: TGTGCCAGCTTTCAGGGTTGGTCAGGCACTGAAGCTTTCTTT. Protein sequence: CASFQGWSGTEAFF.